This TCR beta chain was obtained from a study of cytomegalovirus exposure and HLA in healthy donors. As to this clone: Its antigen is still unknown.

V lost 4 bases and J lost 4, with 9 bases in between. Germline CDR1 SQVTM, CDR2 ANQGSEA. This CDR3 comprises 12 residues. The table came from immunoSEQ multiplex PCR; TCRdb's copy has only in-frame clones and leaves some out. The sample lists a few hundred thousand clones; 86% were seen once. Overall study results and limits: The authors listed 180 or so TCR beta chains as cytomegalovirus-associated. Rarity marked most TCR sequences, yet some public TCRs occurred in many donors.

Sequencing input: PBMCs. The TCR originated in a woman aged 18-29 years in good health and CMV-seronegative. V gene TRBV29-1 combines with J gene TRBJ2-3; possible D gene TRBD2, 6 bases. The CDR3 loop is CSVVGSSDTQYF. For the CDR3, the DNA is TGCAGCGTTGTCGGGAGCTCAGATACGCAGTATTTT.